Listed here are 9 T cell receptor beta chains from one sample, sequenced in a study of cytomegalovirus exposure and HLA in healthy donors. A multiplex PCR was run with 60 Vbeta primers and 13 Jbeta primers. The data were produced by immunoSEQ multiplex PCR, yet TCRdb's version contains in-frame clones alone and is incomplete. The data hold tens of thousands of clones, with approximately 71% observed a single time. Sequencing was carried out using PBMCs. The receptors originated from a middle-aged man in good health and CMV-seropositive.

The chain links TRBV2 to TRBJ1-1; unclear D gene. The CDR3 contains 11 residues. Germline V gene data show CDR1 as SNHLY and CDR2 as FYNNEI. V lost 6 bases and J 4 bases, leaving 6 bases between the germline ends. The CDR3: CASRWATEAFF. For the CDR3, the DNA is TGTGCCAGCAGGTGGGCCACTGAAGCTTTCTTT. Based on the CDR3 plus reference TRBV2 and TRBJ1-1, the full variable domain is EPEVTQTPSHQVTQMGQEVILRCVPISNHLYFYWYRQILGQKVEFLVSFYNNEISEKSEIFDDQFSVERPDGSNFTLKIRSTKLEDSAMYFCASRWATEAFFGQGTRLTVV.

The J gene is TRBJ2-6, the V gene TRBV11-2; 12 nucleotides align to TRBD1. The V segment lost 5 bases and the J segment 4 bases; nucleotides outside the gene matches: 9. The CDR3 consists of 18 residues. Germline V CDR1 and CDR2: SGHAT, FQNNGV. CDR3 sequence reads: CASSDRDRGLGGANVLTF. CDR3 DNA sequence: TGTGCCAGCAGCGACCGGGACAGGGGGCTCGGAGGGGCCAACGTCCTGACTTTC.

The chain has TRBV9 and TRBJ1-4; D gene unclear. The CDR3 has 16 amino acids. In germline, CDR1 is SGDLS, CDR2 YYNGEE. V lost 4 bases to trimming and J lost 9 bases, with 22 bases between them. Here the CDR3 DNA reads TGTGCCAGCAGCCCCGGTCTAGGCCCTAGTATGAAAAAACTGTTTTTT. Translation gives CASSPGLGPSMKKLFF.

The chain recombines TRBV5-1 with TRBJ2-6; 14 nucleotides match TRBD2. Unmatched junction bases numbered 14, after V lost 5 bases and J lost 1 base. CDR3 length equals 21 residues. The germline gives CDR1 SGHRS, CDR2 YFSETQ. The CDR3 sequence is CASRTSGGDGRYSSGANVLTF. The CDR3, as DNA: TGCGCCAGCAGGACTAGCGGGGGGGACGGGCGGTATTCGTCTGGGGCCAACGTCCTGACTTTC.

The chain couples TRBV6-4 to TRBJ2-2; 10 bases line up with TRBD2. This CDR3 is 14 amino acids long. CDR1 and CDR2 (germline): MRHNA, SNTAGT. V shed 7 bases, J shed 4 bases, and the junction held 3 bases outside the gene matches. This CDR3 reads CASTAGGSTGELFF. The CDR3 coding sequence is TGTGCCAGCACAGCGGGGGGGAGCACCGGGGAGCTGTTTTTT.

The table lists this clone with a count of one. This chain uses TRBV10-3 with TRBJ1-6; no reliable D call. V was trimmed by 4 bases and J by 8 bases, leaving 12 bases between them. The CDR3 spans 14 residues. CDR1 ENHRY and CDR2 SYGVKD come from the germline V gene. The chain's CDR3 is CAISVEGRDSPLHF. CDR3 in DNA: TGTGCCATCAGTGTAGAGGGAAGGGATTCACCCCTCCACTTT.

This chain connects TRBV11-2 to TRBJ2-2; 9 nucleotides line up with TRBD1. The CDR3 is 15 residues long. Germline CDR1 SGHAT, CDR2 FQNNGV. Losses at the gene ends were 5 bases for V and 5 bases for J; bases not matched to a gene: 6. CDR3 coding DNA: TGTGCCAGCAGCCATCGGGACAGGGTTACCGGGGAGCTGTTTTTT. Its translation is CASSHRDRVTGELFF. The whole variable domain, filled in from reference TRBV11-2 and TRBJ2-2, reads EAGVAQSPRYKIIEKRQSVAFWCNPISGHATLYWYQQILGQGPKLLIQFQNNGVVDDSQLPKDRFSAERLKGVDSTLKIQPAKLEDSAVYLCASSHRDRVTGELFFGEGSRLTVL.

This sequence joins TRBV7-8 and TRBJ2-5; 13 nucleotides line up with TRBD2. The CDR3 contains 16 residues. Germline V gene lookup returns CDR1 SGHVS and CDR2 FQNEAQ. Trimming removed 9 bases from V and 5 bases from J; junction bases left unmatched: 12. For the CDR3, the DNA is TGTGCCAGTACCCTCCCGGGACTAGCGGGGACTGAGACCCAGTACTTC. It yields the protein CASTLPGLAGTETQYF. Drawing the rest from reference TRBV7-8 and TRBJ2-5, the complete variable domain is GAGVSQSPRYKVAKRGQDVALRCDPISGHVSLFWYQQALGQGPEFLTYFQNEAQLDKSGLPSDRFFAERPEGSVSTLKIQRTQQEDSAVYLCASTLPGLAGTETQYFGPGTRLLVL.

The chain joins TRBV7-9 to TRBJ2-1; D is perhaps TRBD2 (6 bases). Looked up from germline, CDR1 is SEHNR and CDR2 is FQNEAQ (reference sequence). The CDR3 is 14 amino acids. Deletions cut 4 bases from V and 5 bases from J, with 12 bases between. CDR3 loop: CASSSGVGNNEQFF. CDR3 bases: TGTGCCAGCAGCTCGGGGGTAGGGAACAATGAGCAGTTCTTC.